This TCR beta chain stems from a study of OX40 agonist ivuxolimab in advanced cancers. Study-wide findings and caveats: CD8+ T cells were the subset that, on average, had more expanded clones than CD4+.

Concerning this clone: Its antigen is still unknown.

The CDR3 has 16 residues. J was trimmed by 7 bases and V by 6 bases; bases with no gene match: 12. Germline values: CDR1 SNHLY, CDR2 FYNNEI. Sequencing used immunoSEQ multiplex PCR; TCRdb keeps in-frame clones, though not all of them. This table has about 61,000 clones, under 85% appearing once. The sample here was CD4+ or CD8+ T cells sorted from blood, taken in a trial of the OX40 agonist ivuxolimab. The V call is TRBV2, the J call TRBJ1-6; TRBD1 matches 7 bases. The receptor was derived from an adult with an advanced solid tumor such as melanoma, head and neck, liver or kidney cancer. CDR3 sequence: CASSQTGSPLNSPLHF. The CDR3 DNA reads as TGTGCCAGCAGCCAGACAGGGAGTCCCTTAAATTCACCCCTCCACTTT.